This TCR beta chain stems from a study of cytomegalovirus exposure and HLA in healthy donors. The study ran its PCR with 60 Vbeta and 13 Jbeta primers. The method was immunoSEQ multiplex PCR; TCRdb's version includes in-frame clones alone and lacks a portion of them. The sample is made up of approximately 210,000 clones, and the top ten hold about 1% of it. The CDR3 loop spans 14 amino acids. The germline V gene has CDR1 MDHEN and CDR2 SYDVKM. The trim removed 6 bases at V and 6 bases at J, leaving 10 bases unmatched. Sequencing was performed on PBMCs. This clonotype was obtained from a young woman in good health and CMV-seropositive. The chain uses TRBV28 and TRBJ2-7; 8 bases are a match to TRBD2. CDR3 sequence reads: CASSTPAGGLEQYF. Written as DNA, the CDR3 is TGTGCCAGCAGCACGCCGGCGGGAGGTCTCGAGCAGTACTTC.